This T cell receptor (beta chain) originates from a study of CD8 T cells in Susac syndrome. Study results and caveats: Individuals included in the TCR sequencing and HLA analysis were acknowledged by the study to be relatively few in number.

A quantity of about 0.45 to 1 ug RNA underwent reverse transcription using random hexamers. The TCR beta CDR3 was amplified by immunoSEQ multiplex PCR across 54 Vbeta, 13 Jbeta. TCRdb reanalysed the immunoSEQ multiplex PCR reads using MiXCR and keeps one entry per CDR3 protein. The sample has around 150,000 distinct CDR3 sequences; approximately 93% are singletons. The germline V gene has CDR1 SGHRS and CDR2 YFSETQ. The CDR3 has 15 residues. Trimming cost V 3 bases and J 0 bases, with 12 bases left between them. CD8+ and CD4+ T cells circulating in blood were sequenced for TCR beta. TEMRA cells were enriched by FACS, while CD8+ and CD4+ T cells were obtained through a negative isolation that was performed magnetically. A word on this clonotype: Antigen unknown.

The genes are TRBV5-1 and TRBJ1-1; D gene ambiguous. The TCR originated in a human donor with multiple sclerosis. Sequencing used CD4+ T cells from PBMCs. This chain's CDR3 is CASSSVSPLNTEAFF. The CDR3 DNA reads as TGCGCCAGCAGCTCGGTCTCCCCATTGAACACTGAAGCTTTCTTT.